A selection of T cell receptor beta chains follows, all from one sample in a study of radiation and T cells in renal cell carcinoma. Clones were read by immunoSEQ multiplex PCR, and TCRdb kept only the in-frame ones, dropping some. Of approximately 92,000 clones in the sample, around four fifths were seen once. Sample: blood, taken from a patient whose treatment included radiotherapy and nephrectomy. The receptors here all came from a man aged 50 to 60 with renal cell carcinoma. The CDR3 runs from the conserved cysteine through the conserved F or W. Fields, in order: V gene, clone size, J gene, D gene, CDR3 protein, CDR3 DNA. D genes are given only for firm matches. Rows may omit the clone size; those that give it use once, few, many or a size class.

V: TRBV7-9
size: -
J: TRBJ2-7
D: -
CDR3: CASSWATLSYEQYF
DNA: TGTGCCAGCAGCTGGGCGACCCTTTCCTACGAGCAGTACTTC

V: TRBV2
size: -
J: TRBJ2-5
D: -
CDR3: CASSRTQYQETQYF
DNA: TGTGCCAGCAGTCGGACTCAGTACCAAGAGACCCAGTACTTC

V: TRBV7-2
size: -
J: TRBJ1-1
D: -
CDR3: CASSRGRNTEAFF
DNA: TGTGCCAGCAGCCGAGGACGGAACACTGAAGCTTTCTTT

V: TRBV7-9
size: -
J: TRBJ1-6
D: -
CDR3: CASSLQGYNSPLHF
DNA: TGTGCCAGCAGCTTGCAGGGCTATAATTCACCTCTCCACTTT

V: TRBV21-1
size: -
J: TRBJ2-1
D: -
CDR3: CASSKAQQGNNEQFF
DNA: TGTGCCAGCAGCAAAGCGCAACAGGGAAACAATGAGCAGTTCTTC

V: TRBV4-2
size: many
J: TRBJ2-3
D: TRBD2
CDR3: CASSQGLAGASLTDTQYF
DNA: TGTGCCAGCAGCCAAGGTCTAGCGGGAGCGAGTTTGACAGATACGCAGTATTTT

V: TRBV7-8
size: -
J: TRBJ2-3
D: -
CDR3: CASSLVGTSTDTQYF
DNA: TGTGCCAGCAGCTTAGTGGGGACTAGCACAGATACGCAGTATTTT

V: TRBV25-1
size: -
J: TRBJ2-7
D: TRBD1
CDR3: CASSERQGPYEQYF
DNA: TGTGCCAGCAGTGAGCGACAGGGACCCTACGAGCAGTACTTC

V: TRBV7-9
size: -
J: TRBJ2-1
D: -
CDR3: CASSFGVGSSSYNEQFF
DNA: TGTGCCAGCAGCTTCGGAGTGGGGAGTAGCTCCTACAATGAGCAGTTCTTC

V: TRBV16
size: -
J: TRBJ1-2
D: TRBD1
CDR3: CASSRGQGFNGYTF
DNA: TGTGCCAGCAGCCGCGGACAGGGCTTCAACGGCTACACCTTC

V: TRBV6-5
size: few
J: TRBJ1-5
D: -
CDR3: CASSYGSSNQPQHF
DNA: TGTGCCAGCAGTTACGGCTCCTCTAATCAGCCCCAGCATTTT

V: TRBV7-2
size: -
J: TRBJ2-1
D: TRBD2
CDR3: CASSKGLAERGEQFF
DNA: TGTGCCAGCAGCAAAGGCCTAGCGGAACGGGGGGAGCAGTTCTTC

V: TRBV5-1
size: -
J: TRBJ2-7
D: -
CDR3: CASSSGAPTMGEQYF
DNA: TGCGCCAGCAGCTCAGGGGCACCTACGATGGGCGAGCAGTACTTC

V: TRBV11-2
size: -
J: TRBJ2-3
D: -
CDR3: CASSLLSLLGGFGTDTQYF
DNA: TGTGCCAGCAGCTTATTATCACTCTTGGGGGGCTTTGGTACAGATACGCAGTATTTT

V: TRBV29-1
size: -
J: TRBJ1-2
D: -
CDR3: CSVSVTANYGYTF
DNA: TGCAGCGTTTCGGTAACAGCAAACTATGGCTACACCTTC

V: TRBV6-1
size: once
J: TRBJ2-3
D: -
CDR3: CASSEYVLQYF
DNA: TGTGCCAGCAGTGAATACGTTCTTCAGTATTTT

V: TRBV7-3
size: -
J: TRBJ1-1
D: TRBD1
CDR3: CASSSRQGLTEAFF
DNA: TGTGCCAGCAGCTCCCGACAGGGTCTGACTGAAGCTTTCTTT

V: TRBV19
size: -
J: TRBJ2-7
D: TRBD2
CDR3: CASSNWRAGDEQYF
DNA: TGTGCCAGTAGTAACTGGAGGGCGGGGGACGAGCAGTACTTC

V: TRBV7-9
size: -
J: TRBJ2-1
D: -
CDR3: CASSYRDTLWNEQFF
DNA: TGTGCCAGCAGCTACCGGGACACCCTTTGGAATGAGCAGTTCTTC

V: TRBV2
size: -
J: TRBJ1-2
D: -
CDR3: CASSDSGGIAGYTF
DNA: TGTGCCAGCAGTGATTCGGGGGGAATCGCTGGCTACACCTTC

V: TRBV7-3
size: -
J: TRBJ2-5
D: TRBD2
CDR3: CASSPGLAGVETQYF
DNA: TGTGCCAGCAGCCCGGGACTAGCGGGGGTAGAGACCCAGTACTTC

V: TRBV4-2
size: -
J: TRBJ2-7
D: TRBD2
CDR3: CASSQAYHLVGTSSYEQYF
DNA: TGTGCCAGCAGCCAAGCTTATCATCTTGTGGGGACTAGCAGCTACGAGCAGTACTTC

V: TRBV2
size: -
J: TRBJ1-2
D: TRBD1
CDR3: CASSEDRGGGYTF
DNA: TGTGCCAGCAGTGAGGACAGGGGCGGCGGCTACACCTTC

V: TRBV4-1
size: -
J: TRBJ1-2
D: TRBD1
CDR3: CASSQGDRVNYGYTF
DNA: TGCGCCAGCAGCCAAGGGGACAGGGTAAACTATGGCTACACCTTC

V: TRBV21-1
size: -
J: TRBJ2-7
D: -
CDR3: CASSTLNTILSYEQYF
DNA: TGTGCCAGCAGCACACTTAACACGATTTTGTCCTACGAGCAGTACTTC

V: TRBV19
size: -
J: TRBJ1-1
D: -
CDR3: CASSIGAAEAFF
DNA: TGTGCCAGTAGTATAGGGGCAGCTGAAGCTTTCTTT

V: TRBV30
size: -
J: TRBJ2-7
D: -
CDR3: CAWSVLGSYEQYF
DNA: TGTGCCTGGAGTGTACTAGGCTCCTACGAGCAGTACTTC

V: TRBV5-1
size: -
J: TRBJ2-2
D: -
CDR3: CASSLGQGGNTGELFF
DNA: TGCGCCAGCAGCTTGGGGCAGGGCGGAAACACCGGGGAGCTGTTTTTT

V: TRBV2
size: -
J: TRBJ1-2
D: -
CDR3: CASSPQEAYGYTF
DNA: TGTGCCAGCAGTCCACAAGAGGCATATGGCTACACCTTC

V: TRBV19
size: -
J: TRBJ1-5
D: TRBD1
CDR3: CASSDRGQQPQHF
DNA: TGTGCCAGTAGCGACAGGGGGCAGCAGCCCCAGCATTTT

V: TRBV6-5
size: -
J: TRBJ1-3
D: -
CDR3: CASRDTGNTIYF
DNA: TGTGCCAGCAGGGATACTGGAAACACCATATATTTT

V: TRBV15
size: -
J: TRBJ2-7
D: TRBD2
CDR3: CATSRGLAGHYEQYF
DNA: TGTGCCACCAGCAGAGGACTAGCGGGACACTACGAGCAGTACTTC

V: TRBV28
size: -
J: TRBJ1-2
D: TRBD1
CDR3: CASSWAGGLYYGYTF
DNA: TGTGCCAGCAGTTGGGCAGGGGGGCTATACTATGGCTACACCTTC

V: TRBV19
size: few
J: TRBJ1-1
D: TRBD1
CDR3: CASSDQGAANTEAFF
DNA: TGTGCCAGTAGTGACCAGGGGGCGGCGAACACTGAAGCTTTCTTT

V: TRBV2
size: -
J: TRBJ2-5
D: -
CDR3: CASTFSIRETQYF
DNA: TGTGCCAGCACCTTTAGCATAAGAGAGACCCAGTACTTC

V: TRBV6-1
size: once
J: TRBJ1-4
D: -
CDR3: CASSSPGVTNEKLFF
DNA: TGTGCCAGCAGTAGCCCAGGGGTGACTAATGAAAAACTGTTTTTT